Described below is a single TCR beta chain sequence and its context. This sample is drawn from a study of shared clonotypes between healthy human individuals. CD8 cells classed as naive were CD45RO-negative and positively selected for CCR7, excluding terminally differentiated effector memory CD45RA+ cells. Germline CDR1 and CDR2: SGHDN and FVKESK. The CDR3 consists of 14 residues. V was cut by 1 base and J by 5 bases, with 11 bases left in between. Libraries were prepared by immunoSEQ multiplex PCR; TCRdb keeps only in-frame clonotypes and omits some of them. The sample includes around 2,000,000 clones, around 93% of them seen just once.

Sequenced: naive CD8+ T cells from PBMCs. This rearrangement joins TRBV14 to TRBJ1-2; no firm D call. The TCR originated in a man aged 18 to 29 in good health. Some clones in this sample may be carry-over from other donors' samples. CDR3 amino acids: CASSQVRSPYGYTF. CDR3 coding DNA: TGTGCCAGCAGCCAAGTTCGGTCCCCATATGGCTACACCTTC.